This TCR beta chain was captured by sequencing in a study of blood T cell repertoires in COVID-19. This CDR3 spans 15 amino acids. CDR1 and CDR2 (germline): SGHAT, FQNNGV. The V end lost 5 bases, the J end lost 1 base, and 14 bases lay between the germline ends. The table came from immunoSEQ multiplex PCR; TCRdb's copy has only in-frame clones and leaves some out. The sample lists 150,000 or so clones; 79% were seen once. The sequenced sample was peripheral blood. The chain employs TRBV11-2 and TRBJ1-2; no clear D gene. The clonotype was recovered from a woman aged 60-75 years with COVID-19, enrolled during active disease. CDR3 DNA: TGTGCCAGCAGCCCCGCAGGCGCCCATAACTATGGCTACACCTTC. Protein sequence: CASSPAGAHNYGYTF.